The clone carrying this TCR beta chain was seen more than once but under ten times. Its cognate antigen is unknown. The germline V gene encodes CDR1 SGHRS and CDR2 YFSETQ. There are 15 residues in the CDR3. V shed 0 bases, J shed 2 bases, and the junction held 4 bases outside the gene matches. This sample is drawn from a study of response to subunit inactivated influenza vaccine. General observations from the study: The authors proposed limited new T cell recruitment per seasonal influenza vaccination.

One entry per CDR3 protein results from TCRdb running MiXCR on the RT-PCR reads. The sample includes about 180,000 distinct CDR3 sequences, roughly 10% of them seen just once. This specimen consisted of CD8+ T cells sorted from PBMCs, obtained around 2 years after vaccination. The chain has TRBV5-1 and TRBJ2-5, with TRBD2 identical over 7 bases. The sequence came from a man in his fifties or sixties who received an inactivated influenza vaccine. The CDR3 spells CASSLAGGIQETQYF. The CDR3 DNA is TGCGCCAGCAGCTTGGCGGGAGGAATTCAAGAGACCCAGTACTTC.